A single sample is the source of the 27 T cell receptor beta chains below, sequenced in a study of cytomegalovirus exposure and HLA in healthy donors. 60 Vbeta and 13 Jbeta primers were used in PCR. Repertoires were generated with immunoSEQ multiplex PCR, while TCRdb's copy carries only in-frame clones and drops some. The table shows 150,000 to 200,000 clones, with 79% occurring only once. The sample was PBMCs. The receptors stem from a woman in her forties or fifties in good health and CMV-seronegative.

A single count supports this clone. This chain joins TRBV5-1 and TRBJ2-1, with 11 bases lining up with TRBD1. CDR3 length: 14 residues. V shed 4 bases and J 6 bases; nucleotides not matched to a gene: 3. Germline CDR1 SGHRS, CDR2 YFSETQ. The CDR3 reads CASSTGTGGNEQFF. CDR3 sequence (DNA): TGCGCCAGCAGCACCGGGACAGGGGGCAATGAGCAGTTCTTC.

This sequence joins TRBV27 and TRBJ1-1; no definite D call. Germline CDR1 reads MNHEY; CDR2 reads SMNVEV (reference sequence). This CDR3 contains 12 residues. Between the trimmed V and J ends, which lost 7 bases and 5 bases, there was a span of 11 bases. CDR3 sequence: CASKDRETEAFF. In DNA, the CDR3 is TGTGCCAGCAAGGACCGGGAAACTGAAGCTTTCTTT.

The V and J genes are TRBV7-9 and TRBJ1-6, with D perhaps matching TRBD1 (5 bases). Trimming removed 3 bases from V and 10 bases from J, with 16 bases in between. The CDR3 covers 15 residues. Germline V gives CDR1 SEHNR, CDR2 FQNEAQ (reference sequence). CDR3 nucleotide sequence: TGTGCCAGCAGCTTTGCCGGGCTAGGGGCCTCACCCCTCCACTTT. As protein: CASSFAGLGASPLHF.

This clone was seen only a few times. V usage is TRBV2 and J usage is TRBJ1-6; no reliable D call. The CDR3 is 13 amino acids. Germline V CDR1 and CDR2: SNHLY, FYNNEI. Trimming cost V 6 bases and J 0 bases, with 3 bases left between them. The CDR3, as DNA: TGTGCCAGCAGCAGCTCCTATAATTCACCCCTCCACTTT. Amino acid sequence: CASSSSYNSPLHF.

The V gene is TRBV7-6, the J gene TRBJ1-2, with 7 positions matching TRBD1. Germline trimming cut 5 bases from V and 8 bases from J; bases unmatched to any gene: 14. The germline V gene encodes CDR1 SGHVS and CDR2 FNYEAQ. The CDR3 totals 15 residues. The CDR3 here is CASSPQSTGVGGYTF. The CDR3, as DNA: TGTGCCAGCAGCCCCCAAAGTACAGGGGTAGGAGGCTACACCTTC.

This rearrangement joins TRBV19 to TRBJ2-1; D remains ambiguous. CDR3 size: 15 residues. The V end lost 4 bases, the J end lost 0 bases, and 10 bases lay between the germline ends. Germline V gene sequence: CDR1 LNHDA, CDR2 SQIVND (reference sequence). The CDR3 sequence: CASSTTLSSYNEQFF. CDR3 sequence (DNA): TGTGCCAGTAGTACAACCTTGAGCTCCTACAATGAGCAGTTCTTC. The complete variable domain, with remaining parts taken from reference TRBV19 and TRBJ2-1, reads DGGITQSPKYLFRKEGQNVTLSCEQNLNHDAMYWYRQDPGQGLRLIYYSQIVNDFQKGDIAEGYSVSREKKESFPLTVTSAQKNPTAFYLCASSTTLSSYNEQFFGPGTRLTVL.

This clone was detected once. This chain uses TRBV9 with TRBJ2-2; 7 bases fit TRBD1. CDR3 length: 15 amino acids. The germline CDR1 and CDR2 sequences are SGDLS and YYNGEE. V dropped 3 bases and J dropped 5; count of bases not matched to a gene: 7. The CDR3 protein is CASSGRTGRTGELFF. CDR3 DNA: TGTGCCAGCAGCGGACGGACAGGAAGGACCGGGGAGCTGTTTTTT.

This chain uses TRBV23-1 with TRBJ1-2, with 7 positions matching TRBD1. TRBV23-1 counts as an open reading frame of uncertain function. CDR3 length: 13 residues. V was clipped by 6 bases and J by 8 bases; unmatched bases: 9. Here the CDR3 DNA reads TGCGCCAGCAGCGCAAACAGGGGTGAGGGCTACACCTTC. It yields the protein CASSANRGEGYTF.

V is TRBV27 and J is TRBJ1-1; TRBD1 agrees at 7 bases. Trimming took 4 bases from V and 5 from J; bases not matched to a gene: 4. Germline loops: CDR1 MNHEY, CDR2 SMNVEV (reference sequence). The CDR3 loop spans 13 amino acids. CDR3 bases: TGTGCCAGCAGTTCCCAGGGGGGTACTGAAGCTTTCTTT. This translates into CASSSQGGTEAFF.

V and J are TRBV6-1 and TRBJ1-2; D is possibly TRBD1 (5 bases). Per germline, CDR1 MNHNS and CDR2 SASEGT. This CDR3 is built from 16 residues. V was shortened by 4 bases and J by 4 bases, with 19 bases between the two germline ends. For the CDR3, the DNA is TGTGCCAGCAGTGCGAGGACCGGCGGGGGTTTCTATGGCTACACCTTC. Translating it yields CASSARTGGGFYGYTF.

In DNA, the CDR3 is TGTGCCAGCAGTCAAGGGGGACAACAAGAGACCCAGTACTTC. Amino acid sequence: CASSQGGQQETQYF. The V gene is TRBV28, the J gene TRBJ2-5; tentative D call: TRBD1 (6 bases). CDR1 is MDHEN and CDR2 is SYDVKM in the germline V gene. V lost 5 bases and J 2 bases, leaving 12 bases between the germline ends. CDR3 size: 14 residues.

This clone was seen a few times. The chain uses TRBV6-6 and TRBJ2-1, with TRBD1 identical over 8 bases. This CDR3 region has 15 residues. CDR1 MNHNY and CDR2 SVGAGI come from the germline V gene (reference sequence). Trimming at V came to 7 bases and at J to 2 bases, leaving 7 bases not matched to a gene. The CDR3 here is CASTLGQGAYNEQFF. Here the CDR3 DNA reads TGTGCCAGCACTCTAGGACAGGGAGCCTACAATGAGCAGTTCTTC.

The chain is built from TRBV15 and TRBJ1-5; D gene ambiguous. Germline V lookup: CDR1 LNHNV, CDR2 YYDKDF (reference sequence). Trimming stripped 3 bases from V and 5 bases from J, with 17 bases between. This CDR3 region has 16 residues. The CDR3 DNA is TGTGCCACCAGCAGGCCGGCCCCGAGAGGAGATCAGCCCCAGCATTTT. This translates into CATSRPAPRGDQPQHF.

The V call is TRBV28, the J call TRBJ2-3, with 10 bases aligning to TRBD2. The CDR3 spans 15 residues. The V and J ends lost 8 bases and 6 bases, in that order; junction bases with no gene match: 11. The germline CDR1 and CDR2 sequences are MDHEN and SYDVKM. The chain's CDR3 is CASQLAGPGGDTQYF. CDR3 nucleotide sequence: TGTGCCAGCCAACTAGCGGGACCCGGTGGGGATACGCAGTATTTT.

This clone was observed a few times. V gene TRBV19 combines with J gene TRBJ1-2; D is unresolved. Germline lookup yields CDR1 LNHDA and CDR2 SQIVND (reference sequence). V was shortened by 1 base and J by 5 bases, with 11 bases between the two germline ends. The CDR3 sequence is 14 residues long. Here the CDR3 reads CASSIAKFRYGYTF. CDR3 coding DNA: TGTGCCAGTAGTATAGCCAAGTTCCGGTATGGCTACACCTTC.

This clone was detected once. CDR3 region: CASSLKAASGLETQYF. In DNA form, the CDR3 reads TGCGCCAGCAGCTTGAAAGCTGCTTCCGGTTTGGAGACCCAGTACTTC. The V and J genes are TRBV5-1 and TRBJ2-5, with D hard to call. V lost 1 base and J 5 bases, leaving 18 bases between the germline ends. Per germline, CDR1 SGHRS and CDR2 YFSETQ. The CDR3 length is 16 residues.

This clone occurred a few times. This chain uses TRBV27 with TRBJ1-5; no definite D call. V lost 8 bases and J 8 bases, leaving 13 bases between the germline ends. The CDR3 is 12 amino acids. The germline V gene has CDR1 MNHEY and CDR2 SMNVEV (reference sequence). CDR3 in DNA: TGTGCCAGCGGAAGAGGGCCAGAGCCCCAGCATTTT. Encoded protein: CASGRGPEPQHF.

The chain combines TRBV11-2 with TRBJ2-7; TRBD1 is a possible D gene (6 bases). The V gene's germline CDR1 is SGHAT and CDR2 FQNNGV. Trimming removed 5 bases from V and 2 bases from J, with 16 bases in between. The CDR3 consists of 15 residues. CDR3 loop: CASSLIDRPTYEQYF. The CDR3 nucleotides read TGTGCCAGCAGCCTTATTGACAGGCCCACCTACGAGCAGTACTTC.

Regarding this clone: Other DNA sequences in this specimen translate into the identical CDR3. For the CDR3, the DNA is TGTGCCAGCAGCCCCAGAGAGGGCAACTATGGCTACACCTTC. Its translation: CASSPREGNYGYTF. The chain is built from TRBV7-8 and TRBJ1-2; no clear D. Germline V gene lookup returns CDR1 SGHVS and CDR2 FQNEAQ. V was cut by 5 bases and J by 2 bases, with 12 bases left in between. CDR3 length equals 14 residues.

V gene TRBV28 combines with J gene TRBJ2-5; 8 positions match TRBD1. Germline V gene data show CDR1 as MDHEN and CDR2 as SYDVKM. V was clipped by 3 bases and J by 2 bases; unmatched bases: 5. The CDR3 extends over 15 amino acids. DNA of the CDR3: TGTGCCAGCAGTTTCCCGGGACAGGTACAAGAGACCCAGTACTTC. Translation gives CASSFPGQVQETQYF. The full variable domain, its missing parts supplied by reference TRBV28 and TRBJ2-5, is DVKVTQSSRYLVKRTGEKVFLECVQDMDHENMFWYRQDPGLGLRLIYFSYDVKMKEKGDIPEGYSVSREKKERFSLILESASTNQTSMYLCASSFPGQVQETQYFGPGTRLLVL.

V gene TRBV28 combines with J gene TRBJ2-2; no firm D call. This CDR3 is 13 amino acids long. V lost 2 bases, J lost 7 bases, and 8 bases lay in between. Germline-derived CDR1 and CDR2 are MDHEN and SYDVKM. The CDR3 DNA reads TGTGCCAGCAGTTTACCCCCTATCGGGGAGCTGTTTTTT. It codes for CASSLPPIGELFF.

CDR3 loop: CAATKPGYTEAFF. In nucleotides, the CDR3 is TGTGCCGCCACAAAGCCGGGGTACACTGAAGCTTTCTTT. J is TRBJ1-1 and V is TRBV6-5; D not resolved. Germline CDR1 is MNHEY and CDR2 is SVGAGI. The CDR3 extends over 13 amino acids. V was trimmed by 11 bases and J by 3 bases, leaving 16 bases between them.

J is TRBJ2-7 and V is TRBV29-1; 8 bases map to TRBD1. J lost 0 bases, V lost 6 bases, and 16 bases had no gene match. The CDR3 covers 17 residues. The germline V gene has CDR1 SQVTM and CDR2 ANQGSEA. The CDR3 sequence: CSVAGYGQGKFSYEQYF. The DNA of the CDR3 is TGCAGCGTCGCCGGATATGGACAGGGCAAATTCTCCTACGAGCAGTACTTC.

V and J are TRBV7-3 and TRBJ2-5, with 9 positions matching TRBD1. From germline, CDR1 is SGHTA and CDR2 FQGTGA. The junction had 6 bases not matched to a gene; V was cut back by 5 bases and J by 5 bases. The CDR3 length is 14 residues. Here the CDR3 reads CASSRDRVGETQYF. The CDR3 DNA reads TGTGCCAGCAGCAGGGACAGGGTCGGGGAGACCCAGTACTTC.

Concerning this clone itself: The same CDR3 arises from other DNA sequences in this sample as well. This sequence joins TRBV7-9 and TRBJ2-7; 12 bases are a match to TRBD2. The CDR3 has 17 amino acids. V trimming: 4 bases; J trimming: 4 bases; junction bases outside the gene matches: 11. CDR1 is SEHNR, CDR2 FQNEAQ, per germline (reference sequence). DNA of the CDR3: TGTGCCAGCAGCTCAGCGACCGGACTAGCGGGATTATACGAGCAGTACTTC. Translated: CASSSATGLAGLYEQYF.

The V gene is TRBV19, the J gene TRBJ1-1, with 9 bases identical to TRBD1. Trimming removed 6 bases from V and 11 bases from J; junction bases left unmatched: 7. The CDR3 is made up of 12 amino acids. CDR1 and CDR2 (germline): LNHDA, SQIVND (reference sequence). This chain's CDR3 is CASSPYTGGAFF. The CDR3 nucleotides are TGTGCCAGTAGCCCATACACAGGGGGCGCTTTCTTT.

The J gene is TRBJ2-3, the V gene TRBV9; D may be TRBD2 (7 bases). The CDR3 length is 15 residues. Germline values: CDR1 SGDLS, CDR2 YYNGEE. Trimming took 0 bases from V and 5 from J, leaving 13 bases between them. CDR3 in amino acids: CASSVEGGRGDTQYF. CDR3 sequence (DNA): TGTGCCAGCAGCGTAGAGGGGGGGCGAGGAGATACGCAGTATTTT.